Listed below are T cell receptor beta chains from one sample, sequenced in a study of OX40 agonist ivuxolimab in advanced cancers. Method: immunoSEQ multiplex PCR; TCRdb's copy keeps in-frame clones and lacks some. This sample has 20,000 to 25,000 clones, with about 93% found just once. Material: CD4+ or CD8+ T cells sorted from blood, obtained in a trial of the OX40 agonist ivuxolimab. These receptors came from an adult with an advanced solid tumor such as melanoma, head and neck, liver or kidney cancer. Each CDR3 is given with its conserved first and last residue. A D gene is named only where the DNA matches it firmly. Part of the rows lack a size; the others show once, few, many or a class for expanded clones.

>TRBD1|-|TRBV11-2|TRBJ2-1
TGTGCCAGCAGCGCCTGGGCAGGGGGCGAGGATGAGCAGTTCTTC
CASSAWAGGEDEQFF
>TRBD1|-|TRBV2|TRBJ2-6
TGTGCCAGCAGTGAATATTGGCAGGGGGCAACTGGGGCCAACGTCCTGACTTTC
CASSEYWQGATGANVLTF
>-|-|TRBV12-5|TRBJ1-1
TGTGCTAGTGTTTTGGGGTACTCTGAAGCTTTCTTT
CASVLGYSEAFF
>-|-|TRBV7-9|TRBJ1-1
TGTGCCAGCAGCTTAGCGACGGGGGACACTGAAGCTTTCTTT
CASSLATGDTEAFF
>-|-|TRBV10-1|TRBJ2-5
TGCGCCAGCAGTGATGGACTGCTACAAGAGACCCAGTACTTC
CASSDGLLQETQYF
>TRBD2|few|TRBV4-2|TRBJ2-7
TGTGCCAGCAGCCAATCCAGCGGGGGCCCCTACGAGCAGTACTTC
CASSQSSGGPYEQYF
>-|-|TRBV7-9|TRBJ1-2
TGTGCCAGCAGCCGACAGGTCAACTATGGCTACACCTTC
CASSRQVNYGYTF
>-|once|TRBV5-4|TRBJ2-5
TGTGCCAGCAGCTTGCAGGGTGCCGAGACCCAGTACTTC
CASSLQGAETQYF
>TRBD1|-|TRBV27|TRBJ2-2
TGTGCCAGCAGTTTGTCTACAGGGGGTGGGGAGCTGTTTTTT
CASSLSTGGGELFF
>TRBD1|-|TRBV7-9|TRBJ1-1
TGTGCCAGCAGCCCCCCAGGGGGCACTGAAGCTTTCTTT
CASSPPGGTEAFF
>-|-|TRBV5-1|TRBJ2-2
TGCGCCAGCAGCTCCGGGGAAACCGGGGAGCTGTTTTTT
CASSSGETGELFF
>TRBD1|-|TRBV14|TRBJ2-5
TGTGCCAGCAGCCAAGGAGCAGGGGGCGTCTTTCGAGAGACCCAGTACTTC
CASSQGAGGVFRETQYF
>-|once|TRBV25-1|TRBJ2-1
TGTGCCAGCAGTGACCCCGGGGAAGGCTTTGAGCAGTTCTTC
CASSDPGEGFEQFF
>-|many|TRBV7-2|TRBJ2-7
TGTGCCAGCAGCTTAGATGATTCAGGACGGGCCTACTACGAGCAGTACTTC
CASSLDDSGRAYYEQYF
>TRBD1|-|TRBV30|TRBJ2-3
TGTGCCTGGAGTGTAAACAGGGGAATGGCAGATACGCAGTATTTT
CAWSVNRGMADTQYF
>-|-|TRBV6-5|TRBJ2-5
TGTGCCAGCAGTTACGTGGGGAGTGAGACCCAGTACTTC
CASSYVGSETQYF
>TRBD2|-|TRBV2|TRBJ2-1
TGTGCCAGCACTAGCGGGGGGTTGACTAATGAGCAGTTCTTC
CASTSGGLTNEQFF
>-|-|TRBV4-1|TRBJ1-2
TGCGCCAGCAGCCAAGTTTCGGGGTCCAACTATGGCTACACCTTC
CASSQVSGSNYGYTF
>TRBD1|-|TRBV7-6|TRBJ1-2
TGTGCCAGCAGCCCCGGGACAGCCGGATACTATGGCTACACCTTC
CASSPGTAGYYGYTF
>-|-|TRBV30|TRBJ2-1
TGTGCCTGGAGTGTACTAGTCCCCCATAACAATGAGCAGTTCTTC
CAWSVLVPHNNEQFF
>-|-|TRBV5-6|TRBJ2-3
TGTGCCAGCAGCTTTAGTAGCACAGATACGCAGTATTTT
CASSFSSTDTQYF
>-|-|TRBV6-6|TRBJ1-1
TGTGCCAGCAGTAAAAGGACATGGGAGAACACTGAAGCTTTCTTT
CASSKRTWENTEAFF
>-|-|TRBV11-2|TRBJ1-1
TGTGCCAGCAGCAGTGGGGGAAACACTGAAGCTTTCTTT
CASSSGGNTEAFF
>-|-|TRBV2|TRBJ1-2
TGTGCCAGCATTGTACAGCCATGGGAGGGCTACACCTTC
CASIVQPWEGYTF
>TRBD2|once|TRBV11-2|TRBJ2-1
TGTGCCAGCAGCTTAGATGGGGCCAGCGGGGGCCCAACCTACAATGAGCAGTTCTTC
CASSLDGASGGPTYNEQFF
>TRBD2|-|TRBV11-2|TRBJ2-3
TGTGCCAGCAGCTTAAACCCCCCTAGCGGGGGGATCACAGATACGCAGTATTTT
CASSLNPPSGGITDTQYF
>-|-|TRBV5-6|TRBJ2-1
TGTGCCAGCAAATTGGGCAATGAGCAGTTCTTC
CASKLGNEQFF
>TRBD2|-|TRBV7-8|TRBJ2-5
TGTGCCAGCAGACAGAGCCGGCTAGCGGGGGGACGAGAGACCCAGTACTTC
CASRQSRLAGGRETQYF
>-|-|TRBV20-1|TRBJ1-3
TGCAGTGCTAGCTCGGGAAACACCATATATTTT
CSASSGNTIYF
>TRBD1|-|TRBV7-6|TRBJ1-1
TGTGCCAGCAGCCCTGGACAGGGAAACACTGAAGCTTTCTTT
CASSPGQGNTEAFF
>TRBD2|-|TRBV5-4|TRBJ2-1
TGTGCCAGCAGTTTGACTAGCGACGTTGAGCAGTTCTTC
CASSLTSDVEQFF
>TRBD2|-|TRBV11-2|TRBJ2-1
TGTGCCAGCAGCCCTGGGACTAGCGATCCGTTCTTC
CASSPGTSDPFF
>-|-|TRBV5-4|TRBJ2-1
TGTGCCAGCAGCTTGAGTGAGCAGTTCTTC
CASSLSEQFF
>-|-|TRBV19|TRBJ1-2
TGTGCCAGTAGTATTTTCGCGGACAGCCGGTATGGCTACACCTTC
CASSIFADSRYGYTF
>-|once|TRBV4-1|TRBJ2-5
TGCGCCAGCAGCCAAGAGGCATCCCTCCAAGAGACCCAGTACTTC
CASSQEASLQETQYF
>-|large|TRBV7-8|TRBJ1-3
TGTGCCAGCAGCTTAGACAGCACGGGGAACACCATATATTTT
CASSLDSTGNTIYF
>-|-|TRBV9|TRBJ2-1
TGTGCCAGCAGCGCGCTGGACACGACCTACAATGAGCAGTTCTTC
CASSALDTTYNEQFF
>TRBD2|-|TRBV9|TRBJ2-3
TGTGCCAGCAGCGTAGCCAGCGGGGCAGCGAAAGATACGCAGTATTTT
CASSVASGAAKDTQYF
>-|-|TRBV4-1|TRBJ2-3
TGCGCCAGCAGCCAAGACTCGCGGGGCAAAGATACGCAGTATTTT
CASSQDSRGKDTQYF
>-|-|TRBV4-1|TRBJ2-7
TGCGCCAGCAGCCAAGGTCAAACATACTACGAGCAGTACTTC
CASSQGQTYYEQYF